This T cell receptor beta chain was captured by sequencing in a study of blood T cell repertoires in COVID-19. About the study: T cells, B-cell-depleted T cells, or PBMCs provided the cDNA or gDNA that served as material.

Authors' processing steps: Scientists estimated how many nucleated cells there were by amplifying reference gene primers. Using immunoSEQ multiplex PCR, the repertoire was profiled, and TCRdb retains in-frame clones only, with some absent. D and trimming come from the DNA, and the V and J calls and clone size come from that table. The data contain around 97,000 clones, roughly nine tenths of them singletons. Sequenced: peripheral blood. The receptor was derived from a woman aged 80 or older in a cohort sampled during active COVID-19.

CDR3 sequence (DNA): TGTGCCAGTAGTATAGAGACTAGCGGGAGTCAAGACGAGCAGTACTTC. This codes for CASSIETSGSQDEQYF. This rearrangement joins TRBV19 to TRBJ2-7, with 12 bases aligning to TRBD2. Germline CDR1 reads LNHDA; CDR2 reads SQIVND (reference sequence). The CDR3 spans 16 residues. J gave up 5 bases and V 0 bases, and 5 bases lay outside the gene matches. Using reference TRBV19 and TRBJ2-7 for the parts outside the CDR3, the full variable domain is DGGITQSPKYLFRKEGQNVTLSCEQNLNHDAMYWYRQDPGQGLRLIYYSQIVNDFQKGDIAEGYSVSREKKESFPLTVTSAQKNPTAFYLCASSIETSGSQDEQYFGPGTRLTVT.